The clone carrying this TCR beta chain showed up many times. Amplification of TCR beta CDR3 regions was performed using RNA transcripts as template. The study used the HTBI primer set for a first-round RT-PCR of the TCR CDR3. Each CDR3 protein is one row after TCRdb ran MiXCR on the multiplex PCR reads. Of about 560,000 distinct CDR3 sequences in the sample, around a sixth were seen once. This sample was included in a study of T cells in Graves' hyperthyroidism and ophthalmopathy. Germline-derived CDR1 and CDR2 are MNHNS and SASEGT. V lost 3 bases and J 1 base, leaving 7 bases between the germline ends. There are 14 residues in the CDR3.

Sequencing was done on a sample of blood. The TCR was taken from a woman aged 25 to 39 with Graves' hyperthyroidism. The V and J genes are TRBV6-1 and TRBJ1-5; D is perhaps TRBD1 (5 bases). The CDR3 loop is CASSDGGSNQPQHF. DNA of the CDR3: TGTGCCAGCAGTGATGGGGGGAGCAATCAGCCCCAGCATTTT.